One and the same sample provided the 2 T cell receptor beta chains below, sequenced in a study of T cells in Graves' hyperthyroidism and ophthalmopathy. The investigators amplified TCR beta CDR3 regions from RNA transcripts. Primed by the HTBI set, a first-round RT-PCR was run on the TCR CDR3. MiXCR, applied by TCRdb to the multiplex PCR reads, yields one record per CDR3 protein. The table shows about 640,000 distinct CDR3 sequences, with 13% to 15% occurring only once. The source material was blood. All receptors come from a woman between 45 and 60 years old with Graves' ophthalmopathy.

This clonotype has just a few counts. The chain couples TRBV29-1 to TRBJ1-5; D unresolved. CDR1 and CDR2 (germline): SQVTM, ANQGSEA. Deletions cut 4 bases from V and 7 bases from J, with 14 bases between. The CDR3 is 13 residues long. The CDR3, as DNA: TGCAGCGTTGCGCAGACACTCTCCCAGCCCCAGCATTTT. Amino acid sequence: CSVAQTLSQPQHF.

This clonotype showed up just once. This chain joins TRBV6-5 and TRBJ2-1; D possibly corresponds to TRBD1 (5 bases). Germline V gene sequence: CDR1 MNHEY, CDR2 SVGAGI. V dropped 3 bases and J dropped 6 bases, with 12 bases sitting between them. This CDR3 comprises 14 residues. This chain's CDR3 is CASSYQGNCNEQFF. In DNA form, the CDR3 reads TGTGCCAGCAGTTATCAGGGCAACTGCAATGAGCAGTTCTTC.